This T cell receptor (beta chain) was identified in a study of metastatic and nonmetastatic thyroid tumors. Study-wide background: Peripheral blood and tumor or nodule samples from malignant and benign thyroid patients were compared.

Nobody among the patients had been given any treatment before thyroid surgery. TCRdb ran MiXCR on the PCR reads. The sample consists of 7,000 to 10,000 clones, about 28% of them appearing once. CDR3 length equals 12 residues. Per the germline V gene, CDR1 is ENHRY and CDR2 is SYGVKD. V was shortened by 8 bases and J by 5 bases, with 12 bases between the two germline ends. There are many counts of this clone. Other DNA sequences in the sample encode the same CDR3. The chain is built from TRBV10-3 and TRBJ2-5; D unclear. The clonotype originates from a female donor with papillary thyroid cancer or a benign thyroid nodule (not recorded which). Some clones in this sample may be carry-over from other donors' samples. Source material: tumor tissue. CDR3 in amino acids: CAIGEQWETQYF. CDR3 in DNA: TGTGCCATCGGGGAACAGTGGGAGACCCAGTACTTC.